Following are 7 T cell receptor beta chains from one sample sequenced in a study of tumor-infiltrating lymphocytes in primary liver carcinoma (dated by TCRdb to the late 2010s). This sample was sequenced with an Illumina HiSeq 2500. Using a constant-region primer and ProtoScript II reverse transcriptase, TCRbeta-specific cDNA was reverse-transcribed from 400 to 550 ng total RNA. TCRbeta libraries were built with three nested multiplex PCR rounds, a slightly modified ARM-PCR procedure. Multiplex TRBV1-TRBV30 forward primers and a Cbeta reverse primer were used in the first two PCR rounds, each of which was run for around 9 cycles. TCRdb handled the public reads itself, with Q25 trimming in fastp and clone calling in MiXCR, and kept productive beta chains. Each CDR3 protein appears once, grouped with its most common genes and DNA. The sample profile shows approximately 79,000 distinct CDR3 sequences; 60% to 75% of them were found once. The top ten clones comprise 28% of the sample.

Without any cell sorting, total RNA and DNA were co-extracted from 20-30 mg of bulk tissue using the AllPrep DNA/RNA mini kit. Sequencing was carried out using liver tumor tissue from sampling region 4. The sample's cell subset or site label, decoded: tumor region T4, right-lateral pole. Receptor source: a man aged 40-50 years with primary liver carcinoma and hepatitis B virus infection.

Comments on this clonotype: This may arise from a read error, as a much more abundant clone is one base away. The J gene is TRBJ2-3, the V gene TRBV5-6; 9 bases agree with TRBD2. The trim removed 4 bases at V and 0 bases at J, leaving 6 bases unmatched. Germline V gene sequence: CDR1 SGHDT, CDR2 YYEEEE. CDR3 length equals 16 residues. The DNA for the CDR3 is TGTGCCAGCAGCACCCGACTAGCGGCCAGCACAGATACGCAGTATTTT. Residues: CASSTRLAASTDTQYF.

This clonotype has a count of ten or more. CDR3: CASSQEASGSSYNEQFF. In nucleotides, the CDR3 is TGTGCCAGCAGCCAAGAGGCTAGCGGGAGCTCCTACAATGAGCAGTTCTTC. The V and J genes are TRBV4-2 and TRBJ2-1; TRBD2 aligns across 10 bases. CDR3 length: 17 residues. The trim removed 0 bases at V and 0 bases at J, leaving 2 bases unmatched. Germline CDR1 and CDR2: LGHNA and YNFKEQ.

In regard to this clonotype: The junction does not match germline at one end; this may be a read error. This rearrangement joins TRBV10-3 to TRBJ2-1; tentative D call: TRBD1 (5 bases). The germline V gene encodes CDR1 ENHRY and CDR2 SYGVKD. CDR3 length: 20 amino acids. The CDR3 region is CAISESPGRGARTPYNEQFF. CDR3 DNA: TGCGCCATCAGTGAGTCGCCCGGACGTGGGGCTAGGACCCCCTACAATGAGCAGTTCTTC.

A remark on this clonotype: One base away lies a much larger clone, so this may be a sequencing read error. The chain is built from TRBV5-1 and TRBJ2-1; TRBD2 agrees at 7 bases. Germline loops: CDR1 SGHRS, CDR2 YFSETQ. This CDR3 comprises 14 residues. The CDR3: CVSSSGLPMDEQFF. The DNA for the CDR3 is TGCGTCAGCAGCTCGGGACTACCCATGGATGAGCAGTTCTTC.

The J gene is TRBJ2-5, the V gene TRBV18; TRBD1 matches 7 bases. CDR3 length: 14 amino acids. Germline V gene data show CDR1 as KGHSH and CDR2 as LQKENI. Trimming removed 1 base from V and 3 bases from J; junction bases left unmatched: 2. The CDR3, as DNA: TGTGCCAGCTCACCACGAGGGGGCGAAGAGACCCAGTACTTC. Its protein is CASSPRGGEETQYF.

This clonotype appeared a few times. A much larger clone sits a single nucleotide away, making a read error possible. The rearrangement joins TRBV5-4 to TRBJ2-3, with unresolved D. The CDR3 loop spans 14 amino acids. V lost 7 bases, J lost 0 bases, and 12 bases lay in between. Per the germline V gene, CDR1 is SGHNT and CDR2 is YYREEE (reference sequence). As DNA, the CDR3 is TGTGCCAGCGGCACCTATTCCAGCACAGATACGCAGTATTTT. Translating gives CASGTYSSTDTQYF.

This clonotype was detected a few times. This clone may be a read error of a much larger clone one base away. For the CDR3, the DNA is TGTGTCAGCAAACAGAGGGGGGGTACTGAAGCTTTCTTT. It is translated as CVSKQRGGTEAFF. This chain joins TRBV12-3 or TRBV12-4 and TRBJ1-1, with D possibly matching TRBD1 (6 bases). The CDR3 spans 13 residues.